This record looks at one TCR beta chain sequence and its context. Its antigen is not identified. The junction departs from the called germline gene at one end, perhaps through a read error. The data derive from a study of blood T cells in healthy people across ages. This CDR3 is built from 14 residues. Germline V lookup: CDR1 SGHAT, CDR2 FQNNGV. Isolated PBMCs totaled at least 6.5 million in each sample. Study results and limitations: Significant beta diversity loss was already apparent by age approximately 38, declining roughly linearly. More naive CD4+ cells and higher diversity were found in long-lived than in aged donors.

With a J-beta primer mix and a sample-barcoded 5' primer, a second PCR ran about 6 to 11 cycles. A 12-random-nucleotide template-switch adaptor tagged each cDNA molecule. TCRdb re-derived calls from the 5' RACE reads in MiXCR, one entry per CDR3 protein. This sample has 650,000 to 1,000,000 distinct CDR3 sequences, with about 36% found just once. The chain is built from TRBV11-2 and TRBJ2-3; no firm D call. The receptor was isolated from a young man in good health. The sample taken for sequencing was blood. The CDR3 nucleotides are TGTGCCAACAGCCTCCTTATTAGGACAGATACGCAGTATTTT. Translation: CANSLLIRTDTQYF.